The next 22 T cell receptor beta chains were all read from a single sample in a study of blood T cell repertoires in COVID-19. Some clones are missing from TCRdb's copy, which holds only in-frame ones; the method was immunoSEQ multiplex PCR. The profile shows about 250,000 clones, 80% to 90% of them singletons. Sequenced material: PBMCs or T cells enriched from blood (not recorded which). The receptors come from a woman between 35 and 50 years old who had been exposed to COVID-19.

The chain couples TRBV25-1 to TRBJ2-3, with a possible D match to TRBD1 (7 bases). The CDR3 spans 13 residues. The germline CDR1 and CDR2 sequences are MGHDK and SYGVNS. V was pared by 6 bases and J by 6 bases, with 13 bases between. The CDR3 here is CASRQTGRDTQYF. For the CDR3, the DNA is TGTGCCAGCAGACAGACAGGGAGGGATACGCAGTATTTT.

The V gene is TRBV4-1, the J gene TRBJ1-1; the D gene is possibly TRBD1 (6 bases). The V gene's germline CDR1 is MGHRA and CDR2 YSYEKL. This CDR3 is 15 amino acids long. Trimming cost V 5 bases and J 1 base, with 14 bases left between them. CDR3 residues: CASSYPGHKNTEAFF. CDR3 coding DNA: TGCGCCAGCAGCTATCCGGGACATAAGAACACTGAAGCTTTCTTT.

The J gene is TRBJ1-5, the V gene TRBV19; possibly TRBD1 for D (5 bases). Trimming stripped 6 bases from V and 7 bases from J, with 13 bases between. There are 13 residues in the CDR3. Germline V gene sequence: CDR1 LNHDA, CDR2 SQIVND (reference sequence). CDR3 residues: CASRLGGRQPQHF. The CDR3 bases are TGTGCCAGTAGATTGGGGGGGAGGCAGCCCCAGCATTTT.

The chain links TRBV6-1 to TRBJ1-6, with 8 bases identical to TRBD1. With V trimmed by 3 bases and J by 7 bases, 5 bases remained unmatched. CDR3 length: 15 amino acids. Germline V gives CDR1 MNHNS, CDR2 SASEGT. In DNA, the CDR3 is TGTGCCAGCAGTGAGTCCGGACAGGGCAATTCACCCCTCCACTTT. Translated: CASSESGQGNSPLHF.

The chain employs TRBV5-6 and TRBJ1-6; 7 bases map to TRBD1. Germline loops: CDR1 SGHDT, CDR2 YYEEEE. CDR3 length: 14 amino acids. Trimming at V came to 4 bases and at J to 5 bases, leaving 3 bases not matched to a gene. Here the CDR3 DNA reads TGTGCCAGCAGCGTCAGGGGGGATAATTCACCCCTCCACTTT. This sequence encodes CASSVRGDNSPLHF.

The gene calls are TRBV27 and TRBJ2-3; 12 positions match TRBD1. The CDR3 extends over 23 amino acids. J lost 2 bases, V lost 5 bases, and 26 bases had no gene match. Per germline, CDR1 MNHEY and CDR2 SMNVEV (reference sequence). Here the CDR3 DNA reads TGTGCCAGCAGTCCAGAACCCGGGACAGGGGGCCTCAGGGCCACACAATTCACAGATACGCAGTATTTT. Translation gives CASSPEPGTGGLRATQFTDTQYF.

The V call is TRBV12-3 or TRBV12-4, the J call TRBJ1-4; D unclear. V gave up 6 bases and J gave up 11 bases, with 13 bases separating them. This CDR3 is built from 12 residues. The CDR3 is CASSPSGVKLFF. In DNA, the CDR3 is TGTGCCAGCAGCCCCAGTGGTGTGAAACTGTTTTTT.

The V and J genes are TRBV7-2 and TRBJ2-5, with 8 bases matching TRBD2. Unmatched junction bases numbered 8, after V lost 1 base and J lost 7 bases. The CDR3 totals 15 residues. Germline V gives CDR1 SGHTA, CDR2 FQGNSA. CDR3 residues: CASSLGLAGIGTQYF. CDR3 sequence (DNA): TGTGCCAGCAGCTTAGGGCTAGCGGGTATTGGGACCCAGTACTTC. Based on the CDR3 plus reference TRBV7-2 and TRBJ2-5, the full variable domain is GAGVSQSPSNKVTEKGKDVELRCDPISGHTALYWYRQSLGQGLEFLIYFQGNSAPDKSGLPSDRFSAERTGGSVSTLTIQRTQQEDSAVYLCASSLGLAGIGTQYFGPGTRLLVL.

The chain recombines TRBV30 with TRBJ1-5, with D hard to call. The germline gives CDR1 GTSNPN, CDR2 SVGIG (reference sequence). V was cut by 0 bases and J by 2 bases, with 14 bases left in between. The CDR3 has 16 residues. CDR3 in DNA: TGTGCCTGGAGTGTAACTGGGGTCGGGGGCAATCAGCCCCAGCATTTT. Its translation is CAWSVTGVGGNQPQHF. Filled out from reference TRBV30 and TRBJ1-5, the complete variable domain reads SQTIHQWPATLVQPVGSPLSLECTVEGTSNPNLYWYRQAAGRGLQLLFYSVGIGQISSEVPQNLSASRPQDRQFILSSKKLLLSDSGFYLCAWSVTGVGGNQPQHFGDGTRLSIL.

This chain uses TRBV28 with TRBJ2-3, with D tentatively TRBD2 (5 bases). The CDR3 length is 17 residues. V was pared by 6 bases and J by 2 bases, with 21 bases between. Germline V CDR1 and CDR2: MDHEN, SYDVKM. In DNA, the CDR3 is TGTGCCAGCAGCCTCGGGGTAGCCAGAAGGCACACAGATACGCAGTATTTT. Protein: CASSLGVARRHTDTQYF.

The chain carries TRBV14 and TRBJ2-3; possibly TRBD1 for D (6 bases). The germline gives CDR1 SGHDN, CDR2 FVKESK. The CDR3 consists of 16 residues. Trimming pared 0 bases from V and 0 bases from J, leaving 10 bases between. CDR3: CASSQETGISTDTQYF. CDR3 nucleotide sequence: TGTGCCAGCAGCCAAGAAACAGGGATCAGCACAGATACGCAGTATTTT.

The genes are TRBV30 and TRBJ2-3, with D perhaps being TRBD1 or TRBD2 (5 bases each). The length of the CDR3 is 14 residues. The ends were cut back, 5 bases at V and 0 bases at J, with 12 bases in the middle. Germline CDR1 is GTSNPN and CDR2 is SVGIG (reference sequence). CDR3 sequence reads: CAWEGLTSTDTQYF. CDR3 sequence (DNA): TGTGCCTGGGAGGGGCTAACTAGCACAGATACGCAGTATTTT.

CDR3 protein: CASSQWTGPYGYTF. CDR3 coding DNA: TGTGCCAGCAGCCAATGGACAGGGCCCTATGGCTACACCTTC. The J gene is TRBJ1-2, the V gene TRBV7-2; 8 nucleotides align to TRBD1. The V and J ends lost 5 bases and 4 bases, in that order; junction bases with no gene match: 6. The V gene's germline CDR1 is SGHTA and CDR2 FQGNSA. The CDR3 length is 14 residues.

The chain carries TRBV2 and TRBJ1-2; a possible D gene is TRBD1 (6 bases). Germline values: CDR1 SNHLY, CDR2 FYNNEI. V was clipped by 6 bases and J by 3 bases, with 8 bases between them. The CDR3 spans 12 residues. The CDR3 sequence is CASSGQYYGYTF. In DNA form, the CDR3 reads TGTGCCAGCAGCGGACAGTACTATGGCTACACCTTC.

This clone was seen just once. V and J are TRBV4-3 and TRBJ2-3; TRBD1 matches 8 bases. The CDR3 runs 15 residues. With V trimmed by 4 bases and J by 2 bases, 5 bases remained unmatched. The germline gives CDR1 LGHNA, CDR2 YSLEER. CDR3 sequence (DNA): TGCGCCAGCAGCCGAGACAGGGGAACCACAGATACGCAGTATTTT. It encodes CASSRDRGTTDTQYF.

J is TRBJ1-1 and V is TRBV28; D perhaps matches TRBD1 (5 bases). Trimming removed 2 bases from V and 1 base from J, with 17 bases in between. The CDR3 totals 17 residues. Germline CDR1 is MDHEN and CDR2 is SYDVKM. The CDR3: CASSLGGGTPRNTEAFF. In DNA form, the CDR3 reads TGTGCCAGCAGTTTAGGGGGGGGGACCCCGAGGAACACTGAAGCTTTCTTT. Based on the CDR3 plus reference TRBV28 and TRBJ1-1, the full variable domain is DVKVTQSSRYLVKRTGEKVFLECVQDMDHENMFWYRQDPGLGLRLIYFSYDVKMKEKGDIPEGYSVSREKKERFSLILESASTNQTSMYLCASSLGGGTPRNTEAFFGQGTRLTVV.

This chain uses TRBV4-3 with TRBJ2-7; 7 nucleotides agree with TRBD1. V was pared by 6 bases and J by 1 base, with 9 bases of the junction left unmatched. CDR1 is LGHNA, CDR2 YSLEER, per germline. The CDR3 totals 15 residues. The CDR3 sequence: CASRVPGQLSYEQYF. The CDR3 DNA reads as TGCGCCAGCAGGGTCCCGGGACAGCTATCCTACGAGCAGTACTTC.

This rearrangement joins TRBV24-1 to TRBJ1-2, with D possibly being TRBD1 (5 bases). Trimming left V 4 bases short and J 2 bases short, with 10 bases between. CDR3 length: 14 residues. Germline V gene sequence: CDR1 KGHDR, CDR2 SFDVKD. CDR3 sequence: CATSEGGGNYGYTF. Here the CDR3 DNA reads TGTGCCACCAGTGAGGGGGGAGGAAACTATGGCTACACCTTC.

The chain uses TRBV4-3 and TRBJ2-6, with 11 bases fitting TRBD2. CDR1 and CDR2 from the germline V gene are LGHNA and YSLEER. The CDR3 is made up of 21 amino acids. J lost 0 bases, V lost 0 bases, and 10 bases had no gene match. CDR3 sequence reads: CASSQDRGPSGRNSGANVLTF. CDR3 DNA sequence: TGCGCCAGCAGCCAAGATCGGGGACCTAGCGGGAGGAACTCTGGGGCCAACGTCCTGACTTTC.

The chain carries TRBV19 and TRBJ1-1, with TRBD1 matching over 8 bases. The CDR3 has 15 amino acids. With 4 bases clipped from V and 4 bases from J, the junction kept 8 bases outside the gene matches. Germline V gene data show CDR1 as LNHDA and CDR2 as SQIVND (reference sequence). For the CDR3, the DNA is TGTGCCAGTAGTACCTTGTCAGGGGGCATCACTGAAGCTTTCTTT. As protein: CASSTLSGGITEAFF.

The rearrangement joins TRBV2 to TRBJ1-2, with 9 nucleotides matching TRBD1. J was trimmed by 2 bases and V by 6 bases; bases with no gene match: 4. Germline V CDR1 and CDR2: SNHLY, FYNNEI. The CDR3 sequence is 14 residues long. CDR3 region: CASRGQGLNYGYTF. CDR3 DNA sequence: TGTGCCAGCAGGGGACAGGGCTTAAACTATGGCTACACCTTC.

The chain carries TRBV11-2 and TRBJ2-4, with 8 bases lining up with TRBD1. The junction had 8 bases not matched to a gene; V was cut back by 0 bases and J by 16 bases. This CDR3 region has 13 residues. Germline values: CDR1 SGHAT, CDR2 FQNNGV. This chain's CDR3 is CASSLDGRGLGYF. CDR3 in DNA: TGTGCCAGCAGCTTAGACGGCAGGGGGCTTGGTTACTTC.